Described below is a single T cell receptor (beta chain) sequence and its context. No antigen is known for it. There are 15 residues in the CDR3. Germline values: CDR1 SGHDN, CDR2 FVKESK. V shed 1 base and J shed 3 bases, with 12 bases lying between them. The entry originates in a study of T cell responses to AZD1222 COVID-19 vaccine. In the study overall: The analysis combined second doses at about 4 or about 12 weeks. Overall study results and limits: The number of AZD1222 recipients seropositive at baseline was only 6 or 7. Reports indicate that nearly half of spike-specific TCRs are directed at unmutated variant regions. Clonal diversity was possibly underestimated, and white British individuals and females predominated among donors.

Using immunoSEQ multiplex PCR, the repertoire was profiled, and TCRdb retains in-frame clones only, with some absent. The repertoire holds about 140,000 clones, with around nine tenths as singletons. The source material was peripheral blood, sampled on day 0 of AZD1222 vaccination. This chain uses TRBV14 with TRBJ1-2; D is uncertain. This clonotype was obtained from an adult in good health. The CDR3 spells CASSQGRQGDYGYTF. The CDR3 DNA follows: TGTGCCAGCAGCCAAGGACGGCAAGGAGACTATGGCTACACCTTC.